A selection of T cell receptor beta chains follows, all from one sample in a study of shared clonotypes between healthy human individuals. The repertoire was sequenced with immunoSEQ multiplex PCR; TCRdb's copy has only in-frame clones and lacks some. The sample yields some 2.1 million clones, roughly 93% seen once. Source material: naive CD8+ T cells from PBMCs. The receptor set was obtained from a young man in good health. Some clones in this sample may be carry-over from other donors' samples. CDR3s include the opening cysteine and the closing phenylalanine or tryptophan. Each record gives: clone size, D gene, V gene, J gene, CDR3 protein, CDR3 DNA. D genes are given only for firm matches. Not all rows give a size; the values are once, few, many and, for expanded clones, a class.

size: -; D: -; V: TRBV28; J: TRBJ1-5; CDR3: CASSLQYSNQPQHF; DNA: TGTGCCAGCAGTCTCCAGTATAGCAATCAGCCCCAGCATTTT
size: -; D: TRBD2; V: TRBV9; J: TRBJ2-3; CDR3: CASSPTGTSKVTDTQYF; DNA: TGTGCCAGCAGCCCCACCGGGACTAGCAAAGTAACAGATACGCAGTATTTT
size: -; D: TRBD2; V: TRBV5-4; J: TRBJ2-3; CDR3: CASSETSGYGDTQYF; DNA: TGTGCCAGCAGTGAGACTAGCGGGTATGGAGATACGCAGTATTTT
size: -; D: TRBD1; V: TRBV10-3; J: TRBJ2-1; CDR3: CAISTTGGDYNEQFF; DNA: TGTGCCATCAGTACTACAGGGGGAGACTACAATGAGCAGTTCTTC
size: -; D: -; V: TRBV28; J: TRBJ1-2; CDR3: CASSLSAGDYGYTF; DNA: TGTGCCAGCAGTTTATCGGCAGGGGACTATGGCTACACCTTC
size: -; D: -; V: TRBV5-1; J: TRBJ2-2; CDR3: CASSQTRIPGTGELFF; DNA: TGCGCCAGCAGCCAAACTCGGATACCCGGCACCGGGGAGCTGTTTTTT
size: -; D: -; V: TRBV7-7; J: TRBJ2-5; CDR3: CASSLGFRGRETQYF; DNA: TGTGCCAGCAGCTTAGGGTTTAGGGGTCGGGAGACCCAGTACTTC
size: few; D: -; V: TRBV28; J: TRBJ1-1; CDR3: CASSLQNTEAFF; DNA: TGTGCCAGCAGTTTACAGAACACTGAAGCTTTCTTT
size: -; D: -; V: TRBV2; J: TRBJ2-1; CDR3: CASRRHREKSYNEQFF; DNA: TGTGCCAGCAGACGTCACAGGGAAAAGTCCTACAATGAGCAGTTCTTC
size: -; D: -; V: TRBV28; J: TRBJ2-7; CDR3: CASTKPLGQPYEQYF; DNA: TGTGCCAGCACCAAGCCATTAGGACAGCCCTACGAGCAGTACTTC
size: -; D: -; V: TRBV11-3; J: TRBJ2-3; CDR3: CASSSLAVSTDTQYF; DNA: TGTGCCAGCAGCTCCTTAGCGGTTAGCACAGATACGCAGTATTTT
size: -; D: TRBD2; V: TRBV7-3; J: TRBJ2-1; CDR3: CASSLPSGGVFNEQFF; DNA: TGTGCCAGCAGCCTCCCTAGCGGGGGTGTATTCAATGAGCAGTTCTTC
size: once; D: -; V: TRBV18; J: TRBJ2-6; CDR3: CASSPSEGSSGANVLTF; DNA: TGTGCCAGCTCACCATCCGAGGGGAGCTCTGGGGCCAACGTCCTGACTTTC
size: -; D: -; V: TRBV29-1; J: TRBJ1-2; CDR3: CSVRLGTGLGTF; DNA: TGCAGCGTCAGACTTGGAACAGGGCTAGGCACCTTC
size: once; D: -; V: TRBV7-2; J: TRBJ1-4; CDR3: CASSFVRGAGGEKLFF; DNA: TGTGCCAGCAGCTTTGTTCGGGGGGCAGGAGGAGAAAAACTGTTTTTT
size: -; D: TRBD1; V: TRBV7-9; J: TRBJ2-7; CDR3: CASSYRTGSYEQYF; DNA: TGTGCCAGCAGTTACCGGACAGGCTCCTACGAGCAGTACTTC
size: -; D: TRBD2; V: TRBV6-6; J: TRBJ2-2; CDR3: CASSYIREGGELFF; DNA: TGTGCCAGCAGCTATATAAGGGAGGGCGGGGAGCTGTTTTTT
size: -; D: TRBD1; V: TRBV7-9; J: TRBJ1-2; CDR3: CASSSGQGARF; DNA: TGTGCCAGCAGCTCGGGACAGGGAGCTCGCTTC
size: -; D: -; V: TRBV27; J: TRBJ2-6; CDR3: CASSFLPLSGANVLTF; DNA: TGTGCCAGCAGTTTCCTCCCTCTCTCTGGGGCCAACGTCCTGACTTTC
size: -; D: -; V: TRBV6-5; J: TRBJ1-3; CDR3: CASSYLSSGNTIYF; DNA: TGTGCCAGCAGTTACCTGAGCTCTGGAAACACCATATATTTT
size: -; D: -; V: TRBV19; J: TRBJ1-3; CDR3: CASRSFREGLENTIYF; DNA: TGTGCCAGTAGGAGTTTCCGGGAAGGTCTCGAAAACACCATATATTTT
size: -; D: -; V: TRBV9; J: TRBJ2-5; CDR3: CASSGDFGRETQYF; DNA: TGTGCCAGCAGCGGGGACTTCGGACGGGAGACCCAGTACTTC
size: -; D: TRBD2; V: TRBV28; J: TRBJ2-7; CDR3: CASRLAGSHEQYF; DNA: TGTGCCAGCAGACTAGCGGGGTCCCACGAGCAGTACTTC
size: -; D: -; V: TRBV27; J: TRBJ1-5; CDR3: CASSIVGSNQPQHF; DNA: TGTGCCAGCAGTATCGTTGGGAGCAATCAGCCCCAGCATTTT
size: -; D: TRBD1; V: TRBV28; J: TRBJ1-3; CDR3: CASSFLAGGFGNTIYF; DNA: TGTGCCAGCAGTTTTTTAGCAGGGGGCTTTGGAAACACCATATATTTT
size: -; D: TRBD1; V: TRBV7-9; J: TRBJ1-6; CDR3: CASSPKGSLTGTEGSPLHF; DNA: TGTGCCAGCAGCCCCAAAGGGTCCCTGACAGGGACTGAGGGCTCACCCCTCCACTTT
size: -; D: TRBD2; V: TRBV13; J: TRBJ2-1; CDR3: CASSSPKAGMYNEQFF; DNA: TGTGCCAGCAGCTCCCCAAAAGCGGGGATGTACAATGAGCAGTTCTTC
size: -; D: -; V: TRBV7-9; J: TRBJ2-4; CDR3: CASSLGGGKNIQYF; DNA: TGTGCCAGCAGCTTAGGGGGCGGGAAAAACATTCAGTACTTC
size: -; D: TRBD1; V: TRBV14; J: TRBJ1-4; CDR3: CASSQDHRTGGREKLFF; DNA: TGTGCCAGCAGCCAAGATCATCGGACAGGGGGAAGGGAAAAACTGTTTTTT
size: -; D: -; V: TRBV12-2; J: TRBJ1-4; CDR3: CASRLEVNLPVTTNEKLFF; DNA: TGTGCAAGTCGCTTAGAGGTGAACCTACCGGTGACAACTAATGAAAAACTGTTTTTT
size: -; D: -; V: TRBV4-2; J: TRBJ1-2; CDR3: CASSPPTSGGTDYGYTF; DNA: TGTGCCAGCAGCCCCCCGACATCGGGAGGGACGGACTATGGCTACACCTTC
size: -; D: TRBD2; V: TRBV29-1; J: TRBJ2-1; CDR3: CSARTSGSWGEQFF; DNA: TGCAGCGCCAGAACTAGCGGGAGCTGGGGTGAGCAGTTCTTC
size: -; D: -; V: TRBV7-9; J: TRBJ1-2; CDR3: CASTTPDSNFNYGYTF; DNA: TGTGCCAGCACCACCCCGGACAGCAACTTTAACTATGGCTACACCTTC
size: -; D: -; V: TRBV27; J: TRBJ2-3; CDR3: CASSLSGIALTIQKGDTQYF; DNA: TGTGCCAGCAGTTTATCGGGGATTGCCTTAACGATACAAAAGGGAGATACGCAGTATTTT
size: -; D: -; V: TRBV7-8; J: TRBJ2-3; CDR3: CASSLNRPIPRSTDTQYF; DNA: TGTGCCAGCAGCTTAAACAGACCGATTCCCCGAAGCACAGATACGCAGTATTTT
size: -; D: -; V: TRBV9; J: TRBJ2-3; CDR3: CASSPDSFRTDTQYF; DNA: TGTGCCAGCAGCCCGGACAGTTTCCGCACAGATACGCAGTATTTT
size: -; D: TRBD1; V: TRBV12-5; J: TRBJ1-5; CDR3: CASGPTSGTGGSQPQHF; DNA: TGTGCTAGTGGCCCAACTTCCGGGACAGGGGGCAGTCAGCCCCAGCATTTT
size: -; D: -; V: TRBV10-3; J: TRBJ2-1; CDR3: CAISEGGLVDEQFF; DNA: TGTGCCATCAGTGAGGGGGGCCTTGTGGATGAGCAGTTCTTC
size: few; D: -; V: TRBV27; J: TRBJ2-7; CDR3: CASKGQTYEQYF; DNA: TGTGCCAGCAAGGGGCAAACCTACGAGCAGTACTTC
size: -; D: -; V: TRBV10-1; J: TRBJ2-1; CDR3: CASSEARTVNEQFF; DNA: TGCGCCAGCAGTGAGGCACGTACGGTTAATGAGCAGTTCTTC
size: -; D: -; V: TRBV10-3; J: TRBJ1-1; CDR3: CAISDRPGGTEAFF; DNA: TGTGCCATCAGTGACCGGCCCGGCGGCACTGAAGCTTTCTTT
size: -; D: -; V: TRBV28; J: TRBJ2-6; CDR3: CASSSSTERGANVLTF; DNA: TGTGCCAGCAGTTCCTCGACAGAGCGGGGGGCCAACGTCCTGACTTTC
size: -; D: TRBD1; V: TRBV27; J: TRBJ2-7; CDR3: CASRARQGHEQYF; DNA: TGTGCCAGCAGGGCCCGACAGGGCCACGAGCAGTACTTC
size: few; D: -; V: TRBV9; J: TRBJ2-5; CDR3: CASSGETQYF; DNA: TGTGCCAGCAGCGGTGAGACCCAGTACTTC